This T cell receptor beta chain is drawn from a study of blood T cells in healthy people across ages. This clonotype was counted between two and nine times. With a J-beta primer mix and a sample-barcoded 5' primer, a second PCR ran about 7 to 12 cycles. TCRdb passed the 5' RACE reads through MiXCR, listing each CDR3 protein once. The table shows around 620,000 distinct CDR3 sequences, with 27% occurring only once. Germline V gives CDR1 MNHEY, CDR2 SVGAGI. The CDR3 spans 16 residues. Sequenced material: blood. V usage is TRBV6-5 and J usage is TRBJ2-5; D is unresolved. Gene TRBJ2-1 matches the end of the DNA better, so the J call may be wrong. This receptor was taken from a woman aged 70 to 79 in good health. For the CDR3, the DNA is TGTGCCAGCAGTTACTCGATAGGACGGAGTGGCCATGAGCAGTTCTTC. It is translated as CASSYSIGRSGHEQFF.